One and the same sample provided the 29 T cell receptor beta chains below, sequenced in a study of shared clonotypes between healthy human individuals. The method was immunoSEQ multiplex PCR; TCRdb's version includes in-frame clones alone and lacks a portion of them. This table holds nearly 1,000,000 clones, 76% found once. Material for sequencing was memory CD4+ T cells sorted from blood. Subset of the sample: CD45RA-negative fraction. All receptors derive from a man between 18 and 29 years old in good health.

The chain combines TRBV19 with TRBJ2-2; D remains unclear. The CDR3 is 13 amino acids. Trimming pared 6 bases from V and 7 bases from J, leaving 12 bases between. From germline, CDR1 is LNHDA and CDR2 SQIVND (reference sequence). CDR3 amino acids: CASRPPGGGELFF. Written as DNA, the CDR3 is TGTGCCAGTAGACCCCCGGGTGGCGGGGAGCTGTTTTTT.

The chain recombines TRBV7-2 with TRBJ2-3; no definite D call. This CDR3 is built from 16 residues. Germline V gene lookup returns CDR1 SGHTA and CDR2 FQGNSA. Trimming pared 5 bases from V and 3 bases from J, leaving 18 bases between. The CDR3 coding sequence is TGTGCCAGCAGCCCCGCCGCTTGGAGTAGGACAGATACGCAGTATTTT. Residues: CASSPAAWSRTDTQYF. Variable domain in full (rest from reference TRBV7-2 and TRBJ2-3): GAGVSQSPSNKVTEKGKDVELRCDPISGHTALYWYRQSLGQGLEFLIYFQGNSAPDKSGLPSDRFSAERTGGSVSTLTIQRTQQEDSAVYLCASSPAAWSRTDTQYFGPGTRLTVL.

The chain joins TRBV5-1 to TRBJ2-6; TRBD1 might be the D (5 bases). The germline CDR1 and CDR2 sequences are SGHRS and YFSETQ. Deletions cut 1 base from V and 0 bases from J, with 11 bases between. CDR3 length equals 17 residues. CDR3 nucleotides: TGCGCCAGCAGCTTGATGTCGGACACCTCTGGGGCCAACGTCCTGACTTTC. Its protein product is CASSLMSDTSGANVLTF.

This rearrangement joins TRBV11-3 to TRBJ2-7; D gene uncertain. Per the germline V gene, CDR1 is SGHNT and CDR2 is YENEEA. V was trimmed by 1 base and J by 3 bases, leaving 16 bases between them. CDR3 size: 16 residues. The CDR3 sequence: CASSLVKSERFYEQYF. The DNA of the CDR3 is TGTGCCAGCAGCTTAGTGAAGTCAGAGAGATTCTACGAGCAGTACTTC.

This clone has only one observation. The chain recombines TRBV5-1 with TRBJ2-1, with D possibly matching TRBD1 (6 bases). CDR1 is SGHRS, CDR2 YFSETQ, per germline. Deletions cut 7 bases from V and 5 bases from J, with 19 bases between. This CDR3 has 15 residues. The CDR3 region is CASRGTGTLHNEQFF. The CDR3 nucleotides are TGCGCCAGCCGTGGGACCGGGACACTCCACAATGAGCAGTTCTTC.

The rearrangement joins TRBV6-1 to TRBJ2-1, with a possible D match to TRBD1 (5 bases). In germline, CDR1 is MNHNS, CDR2 SASEGT. The V and J ends lost 4 bases and 9 bases respectively, with 13 bases between them. The CDR3 runs to 13 residues. CDR3 nucleotides: TGTGCCAGCAGTGGACGTTCAAGGGGTGAGCAGTTCTTC. Encoded protein: CASSGRSRGEQFF.

The chain joins TRBV2 to TRBJ2-7; a possible D gene is TRBD1 (5 bases). CDR1 is SNHLY and CDR2 is FYNNEI in the germline V gene. CDR3 length: 16 residues. V was pared by 7 bases and J by 3 bases, with 22 bases between. CDR3 loop: CASTPHTSDTNYEQYF. CDR3 nucleotides: TGTGCCAGCACCCCCCATACTTCGGACACGAACTACGAGCAGTACTTC.

The chain combines TRBV7-9 with TRBJ2-7; D is ambiguous. CDR1 is SEHNR, CDR2 FQNEAQ, per germline (reference sequence). CDR3 length: 11 amino acids. The V gene lost 2 bases and the J gene lost 3 bases, with 2 bases spanning the gap. CDR3 sequence: CASSLFYEQYF. The CDR3 DNA follows: TGTGCCAGCAGCTTATTCTACGAGCAGTACTTC. Variable domain in full (rest from reference TRBV7-9 and TRBJ2-7): DTGVSQNPRHKITKRGQNVTFRCDPISEHNRLYWYRQTLGQGPEFLTYFQNEAQLEKSRLLSDRFSAERPKGSFSTLEIQRTEQGDSAMYLCASSLFYEQYFGPGTRLTVT.

This clone was seen only once. The genes are TRBV4-3 and TRBJ2-3, with a weak D call TRBD1 (5 bases). V lost 4 bases and J 0 bases, leaving 20 bases between the germline ends. Per germline, CDR1 LGHNA and CDR2 YSLEER. This CDR3 comprises 18 residues. CDR3 in DNA: TGCGCCAGCAGCCCGTCCCCAATTCAAAGGGGAAGCACAGATACGCAGTATTTT. It is translated as CASSPSPIQRGSTDTQYF.

Comment on this clone: Other DNA sequences in this sample translate to the same CDR3. DNA for the CDR3: TGTGCCAGCAGGGGTAGCACAGATACGCAGTATTTT. Translated, it gives CASRGSTDTQYF. The chain uses TRBV6-1 and TRBJ2-3; D is uncertain. V shed 6 bases and J shed 0 bases, with 4 bases lying between them. Germline loops: CDR1 MNHNS, CDR2 SASEGT. This CDR3 has 12 amino acids.

This clone has at least ten counts. The chain joins TRBV30 to TRBJ2-5; 10 nucleotides match TRBD2. Per germline, CDR1 GTSNPN and CDR2 SVGIG (reference sequence). J gave up 5 bases and V 4 bases, and 13 bases lay outside the gene matches. CDR3 length: 16 residues. CDR3 residues: CAWTRQSGGALETQYF. The CDR3 coding sequence is TGTGCCTGGACACGACAAAGCGGGGGGGCCCTGGAGACCCAGTACTTC.

This clone showed up many times. The chain joins TRBV30 to TRBJ2-7; 7 nucleotides match TRBD2. V shed 3 bases, J shed 6 bases, and the junction held 20 bases outside the gene matches. Germline V gene lookup returns CDR1 GTSNPN and CDR2 SVGIG (reference sequence). The CDR3 is 17 amino acids. DNA for the CDR3: TGTGCCTGGAGCGCCGGGGTGGGGGACTACTATTACGGCGAGCAGTACTTC. It is translated as CAWSAGVGDYYYGEQYF.

This chain uses TRBV7-2 with TRBJ2-6, with a tentative D call TRBD2 (7 bases). Trimming left V 5 bases short and J 2 bases short, with 10 bases between. CDR1 SGHTA and CDR2 FQGNSA come from the germline V gene. The CDR3 covers 15 residues. CDR3 protein: CASSRGGAGANVLTF. In nucleotides, the CDR3 is TGTGCCAGCAGCCGCGGGGGCGCTGGGGCCAACGTCCTGACTTTC. The full variable domain, in which reference TRBV7-2 and TRBJ2-6 provide the parts outside the CDR3, is GAGVSQSPSNKVTEKGKDVELRCDPISGHTALYWYRQSLGQGLEFLIYFQGNSAPDKSGLPSDRFSAERTGGSVSTLTIQRTQQEDSAVYLCASSRGGAGANVLTFGAGSRLTVL.

As DNA, the CDR3 is TGTGCCAGCAGTCCAACAGCAGAAGCTTTCTTT. It translates to CASSPTAEAFF. The chain recombines TRBV6-6 with TRBJ1-1; no firm D call. V was clipped by 5 bases and J by 8 bases, with 9 bases between them. Germline V gene sequence: CDR1 MNHNY, CDR2 SVGAGI (reference sequence). CDR3 length: 11 residues.

On this clone: Other nucleotide sequences from this sample produce the same CDR3. The genes are TRBV6-1 and TRBJ2-7; TRBD1 is a possible D gene (5 bases). The germline V gene encodes CDR1 MNHNS and CDR2 SASEGT. Deletions cut 6 bases from V and 3 bases from J, with 12 bases between. The CDR3 extends over 13 amino acids. The CDR3 region is CASSPGSSYEQYF. Written as DNA, the CDR3 is TGTGCCAGCAGCCCAGGGTCTAGCTACGAGCAGTACTTC.

This clone has just one count. Here the CDR3 DNA reads TGTGCCAGCAGTCCCCGGCTAGGGCCGAATGAGCAGTTCTTC. Its protein is CASSPRLGPNEQFF. This chain connects TRBV27 to TRBJ2-1; D is unresolved. The V gene's germline CDR1 is MNHEY and CDR2 SMNVEV (reference sequence). The V end lost 5 bases, the J end lost 7 bases, and 15 bases lay between the germline ends. The CDR3 runs to 14 residues.

This clone was counted only a few times. This chain uses TRBV28 with TRBJ2-5, with 10 positions matching TRBD1. CDR1 and CDR2 (germline): MDHEN, SYDVKM. This CDR3 comprises 13 residues. The V and J ends lost 10 bases and 2 bases, in that order; junction bases with no gene match: 4. The CDR3 sequence is CATGTGVQETQYF. CDR3 DNA sequence: TGTGCCACCGGGACAGGGGTGCAAGAGACCCAGTACTTC.

The V and J genes are TRBV6-5 and TRBJ1-1, with D perhaps matching TRBD1 (6 bases). V lost 2 bases, J lost 4 bases, and 17 bases lay in between. The CDR3 is 16 amino acids. CDR1 and CDR2 (germline): MNHEY, SVGAGI. CDR3 in DNA: TGTGCCAGCAGTTACGGGACACAGGCGGAGGTCACTGAAGCTTTCTTT. Protein product: CASSYGTQAEVTEAFF.

The count of this clone is one. The CDR3 nucleotides read TGTGCCAGCACCCTTAGCGGCACAGATACGCAGTATTTT. Translated, it gives CASTLSGTDTQYF. The gene calls are TRBV18 and TRBJ2-3; D is perhaps TRBD2 (5 bases). The V end was cut by 8 bases, the J end by 1 base, with 10 bases between. CDR3 size: 13 residues. Per germline, CDR1 KGHSH and CDR2 LQKENI.

The chain employs TRBV11-3 and TRBJ1-6; D gene ambiguous. V shed 1 base and J shed 10 bases, with 17 bases lying between them. Per germline, CDR1 SGHNT and CDR2 YENEEA. The CDR3 spans 16 residues. Here the CDR3 DNA reads TGTGCCAGCAGCTTAGCTTTGCAGCAGGATGGATCACCCCTCCACTTT. Translated: CASSLALQQDGSPLHF.

Only a few counts were recorded for this clone. The rearrangement uses TRBV12-5 and TRBJ2-4; D not certain. V lost 10 bases to trimming and J lost 1 base, with 14 bases between them. CDR3 length: 14 residues. Germline CDR1 reads LGHNT; CDR2 reads FRNRAP. The CDR3 DNA follows: TGTGCTACCGGGCTGGGGATGGCCAAAAACATTCAGTACTTC. Protein sequence: CATGLGMAKNIQYF.

This clone was found a few times. In the same sample, other DNA sequences code for this CDR3. This chain connects TRBV5-1 to TRBJ2-5, with D perhaps given as TRBD1 or TRBD2 (5 bases each). The CDR3 runs 15 residues. Deletions cut 0 bases from V and 1 base from J, with 10 bases between. Germline CDR1 SGHRS, CDR2 YFSETQ. The CDR3 nucleotides are TGCGCCAGCAGCTTGGTTGGTGGGGGCCAAGAGACCCAGTACTTC. Protein: CASSLVGGGQETQYF.

The V call is TRBV9, the J call TRBJ1-5; 9 bases agree with TRBD1. This CDR3 region has 15 residues. Germline assignment: CDR1 SGDLS and CDR2 YYNGEE. V dropped 1 base and J dropped 7; count of bases not matched to a gene: 6. The CDR3 spells CASSVTGGNGQPQHF. The CDR3 DNA sequence: TGTGCCAGCAGCGTAACAGGGGGCAATGGGCAGCCCCAGCATTTT.

This clone was observed a few times. The CDR3 region has the DNA TGTGCCATTCTATCCGGGACAGGGAATGAAAAACTGTTTTTT. This gives the protein CAILSGTGNEKLFF. The chain combines TRBV19 with TRBJ1-4, with TRBD1 matching over 9 bases. Germline V CDR1 and CDR2: LNHDA, SQIVND (reference sequence). The J segment lost 5 bases and the V segment lost 10 bases, leaving 8 bases of the junction unmatched. The CDR3 spans 14 residues.

This clone was observed a few times. The rearrangement uses TRBV7-2 and TRBJ2-7; the D gene is possibly TRBD2 (6 bases). The ends were cut back, 0 bases at V and 3 bases at J, with 15 bases in the middle. There are 16 residues in the CDR3. Germline-derived CDR1 and CDR2 are SGHTA and FQGNSA. The CDR3 bases are TGTGCCAGCAGCTTAGCGTGGCGGAGGGGCCTCTACGAGCAGTACTTC. Translated, it gives CASSLAWRRGLYEQYF.

Only a few counts were recorded for this clone. This chain joins TRBV6-4 and TRBJ2-3; 9 bases fit TRBD2. This CDR3 is 17 amino acids long. V lost 2 bases to trimming and J lost 3 bases; unmatched junction nucleotides: 9. In germline, CDR1 is MRHNA, CDR2 SNTAGT. The chain's CDR3 is CASSDNWLAGKTDTQYF. The DNA of the CDR3 is TGTGCCAGCAGTGACAATTGGCTAGCGGGAAAGACAGATACGCAGTATTTT.

As regards this clone: This same CDR3 is encoded by further DNA sequences in the sample. The J gene is TRBJ1-1, the V gene TRBV5-1, with D maybe TRBD1 (5 bases). Trimming stripped 0 bases from V and 4 bases from J, with 7 bases between. The length of the CDR3 is 13 residues. Germline V CDR1 and CDR2: SGHRS, YFSETQ. CDR3 DNA sequence: TGCGCCAGCAGCTTGGGGGGCAGCACTGAAGCTTTCTTT. Its translation: CASSLGGSTEAFF.

V usage is TRBV2 and J usage is TRBJ2-2; D gene unclear. Trimming pared 5 bases from V and 7 bases from J, leaving 8 bases between. The CDR3 has 12 residues. The germline V gene encodes CDR1 SNHLY and CDR2 FYNNEI. The CDR3 region has the DNA TGTGCCAGCAGTTTCGATAGCGGGGAGCTGTTTTTT. Its protein is CASSFDSGELFF. Drawing the rest from reference TRBV2 and TRBJ2-2, the complete variable domain is EPEVTQTPSHQVTQMGQEVILRCVPISNHLYFYWYRQILGQKVEFLVSFYNNEISEKSEIFDDQFSVERPDGSNFTLKIRSTKLEDSAMYFCASSFDSGELFFGEGSRLTVL.

V gene TRBV2 combines with J gene TRBJ1-1; 9 bases are a match to TRBD1. Trimming cost V 5 bases and J 12 bases; bases outside gene matches: 10. CDR3 length: 13 amino acids. Germline V lookup: CDR1 SNHLY, CDR2 FYNNEI. Here the CDR3 DNA reads TGTGCCAGCAGTAGAGACAGGGGGGGCGCGCCTTTCTTT. Translated, it gives CASSRDRGGAPFF.